The clone carrying this T cell receptor beta chain came up a few times. Its matching antigen is unknown. This sample stems from a study of CD8 T cells in ankylosing spondylitis. The study, taken as a whole, reports: Reactive arthritis synovial fluid and blood were previously reported to contain some motif variants.

Researchers built TCR beta libraries using quantitative 5'-RACE with molecular barcodes. TCRdb re-analysed the 5' RACE reads in MiXCR, keeping a single row per CDR3 protein. This sample carries a few hundred thousand distinct CDR3 sequences, roughly 20% of them seen once, and the ten largest clones take 3.5%. Sequencing was done on a sample of blood, either unsorted or a sorted T cell fraction (not recorded which). This TCR was recovered from a female donor with ankylosing spondylitis or in good health (not recorded which).

The CDR3 nucleotides are TGCAGTGCTAGAGAGGGACTCCCCCTCGAGCAGTACTTC. It codes for CSAREGLPLEQYF. The V call is TRBV20-1, the J call TRBJ2-7; TRBD2 is a possible D gene (6 bases). The CDR3 totals 13 residues. Germline values: CDR1 DFQATT, CDR2 SNEGSKA (reference sequence). The V end was cut by 0 bases, the J end by 6 bases, with 12 bases between.